The T cell receptor (beta chain) described here comes from a study of blood T cell repertoires in COVID-19. Concerning this clone itself: The same CDR3 is also encoded by other DNA sequences in this sample.

Per the original methods: Amplification of reference gene primers provided the estimated nucleated cell counts. Generated by immunoSEQ multiplex PCR, the TCRdb table keeps only in-frame clones and is missing some. That table is the source of V, J and clone size, and D and trimming were worked out from the DNA. The sample lists 130,000 to 150,000 clones, around 90% occurring once. The sample was peripheral blood. The TCR sequence derives from a human donor in a cohort sampled during active COVID-19.

In DNA, the CDR3 is TGTGCCAGCAGCTTCGGGGGGGCGAAGAATGAGCAGTTCTTC. Protein sequence: CASSFGGAKNEQFF. The chain carries TRBV11-1 and TRBJ2-1; 8 bases align to TRBD2. The CDR3 contains 14 residues. The junction had 5 bases not matched to a gene; V was cut back by 3 bases and J by 7 bases. Looked up from germline, CDR1 is SGHAT and CDR2 is FQDESV (reference sequence).